One sample yielded the 9 T cell receptor beta chains listed below, sequenced in a study of shared clonotypes between healthy human individuals. The method was immunoSEQ multiplex PCR; TCRdb's version includes in-frame clones alone and lacks a portion of them. The repertoire holds 2.3 million or so clones, with about 92% as singletons. Sequenced: naive CD4+ T cells from PBMCs. The subset: CD45RA+ positively selected. All receptors derive from a man between 18 and 35 years old in good health. Some clones in this sample may be carry-over from other donors' samples.

The chain's CDR3 is CASDQGANTEAFF. Written as DNA, the CDR3 is TGTGCCAGCGACCAGGGGGCGAACACTGAAGCTTTCTTT. The chain combines TRBV18 with TRBJ1-1; 8 nucleotides align to TRBD1. Trimming cost V 8 bases and J 1 base; bases outside gene matches: 3. CDR3 length: 13 residues. The germline CDR1 and CDR2 sequences are KGHSH and LQKENI.

The chain employs TRBV2 and TRBJ1-1, with unresolved D. Germline CDR1 and CDR2: SNHLY and FYNNEI. CDR3 size: 13 residues. The ends were cut back, 5 bases at V and 0 bases at J, with 7 bases in the middle. The CDR3 protein is CASSIDMNTEAFF. DNA for the CDR3: TGTGCCAGCAGTATAGATATGAACACTGAAGCTTTCTTT. Filled out from reference TRBV2 and TRBJ1-1, the complete variable domain reads EPEVTQTPSHQVTQMGQEVILRCVPISNHLYFYWYRQILGQKVEFLVSFYNNEISEKSEIFDDQFSVERPDGSNFTLKIRSTKLEDSAMYFCASSIDMNTEAFFGQGTRLTVV.

The rearrangement links TRBV29-1 to TRBJ1-2; TRBD1 agrees at 8 bases. Germline lookup yields CDR1 SQVTM and CDR2 ANQGSEA. V was clipped by 7 bases and J by 0 bases; unmatched bases: 10. The CDR3 runs to 15 residues. The CDR3 nucleotides read TGCAGCGCCTCCCGGACAGGGAGTACTAACTATGGCTACACCTTC. As protein: CSASRTGSTNYGYTF.

This clone was observed a few times. V usage is TRBV30 and J usage is TRBJ1-5; D ambiguous. The CDR3 is 14 residues long. V was cut by 0 bases and J by 3 bases, with 9 bases left in between. Germline CDR1 GTSNPN, CDR2 SVGIG (reference sequence). CDR3 sequence reads: CAWSVLHSNQPQHF. CDR3 bases: TGTGCCTGGAGTGTACTCCATTCCAATCAGCCCCAGCATTTT. The full variable domain, its missing parts supplied by reference TRBV30 and TRBJ1-5, is SQTIHQWPATLVQPVGSPLSLECTVEGTSNPNLYWYRQAAGRGLQLLFYSVGIGQISSEVPQNLSASRPQDRQFILSSKKLLLSDSGFYLCAWSVLHSNQPQHFGDGTRLSIL.

The chain carries TRBV28 and TRBJ2-2; a possible D gene is TRBD1 (6 bases). From germline, CDR1 is MDHEN and CDR2 SYDVKM. The V gene lost 7 bases and the J gene lost 1 base, with 10 bases spanning the gap. The CDR3 length is 14 residues. The DNA of the CDR3 is TGTGCCAGCATACAGGGAAGGAACACCGGGGAGCTGTTTTTT. Its translation is CASIQGRNTGELFF.

The rearrangement joins TRBV10-3 to TRBJ2-3; the D gene is possibly TRBD2 (6 bases). The V and J ends lost 3 bases and 1 base respectively, with 14 bases between them. CDR3 size: 16 residues. In germline, CDR1 is ENHRY, CDR2 SYGVKD. The CDR3 region is CAISDLLAPRTDTQYF. The CDR3 DNA reads TGTGCCATCAGTGACTTACTAGCACCTCGCACAGATACGCAGTATTTT.

This chain connects TRBV5-1 to TRBJ2-4; D gene uncertain. This CDR3 region has 14 residues. V shed 0 bases and J shed 5 bases, with 9 bases lying between them. The germline gives CDR1 SGHRS, CDR2 YFSETQ. CDR3: CASSLEARQNIQYF. CDR3 nucleotide sequence: TGCGCCAGCAGCTTGGAAGCCAGGCAAAACATTCAGTACTTC. The variable domain in full, with the rest retrieved from reference TRBV5-1 and TRBJ2-4, is KAGVTQTPRYLIKTRGQQVTLSCSPISGHRSVSWYQQTPGQGLQFLFEYFSETQRNKGNFPGRFSGRQFSNSRSEMNVSTLELGDSALYLCASSLEARQNIQYFGAGTRLSVL.

The gene calls are TRBV6-4 and TRBJ2-7, with D tentatively TRBD2 (6 bases). The germline V gene encodes CDR1 MRHNA and CDR2 SNTAGT. V was shortened by 2 bases and J by 3 bases, with 11 bases between the two germline ends. There are 14 residues in the CDR3. The chain's CDR3 is CASSDPDYLYEQYF. The CDR3 DNA follows: TGTGCCAGCAGTGACCCGGACTACCTCTACGAGCAGTACTTC.

V gene TRBV4-3 combines with J gene TRBJ1-6; D is undetermined. Germline V gene data show CDR1 as LGHNA and CDR2 as YSLEER. This CDR3 is built from 15 residues. V lost 4 bases, J lost 15 bases, and 22 bases lay in between. The CDR3 region is CASSPQLDRGSLLHF. As DNA, the CDR3 is TGCGCCAGCAGCCCCCAATTAGACCGCGGTTCGCTCCTCCACTTT.